This TCR beta chain was captured by sequencing in a study of blood T cell repertoires in COVID-19. Sequencing was performed with immunoSEQ multiplex PCR; in TCRdb, only in-frame clones are kept and a portion is missing. The repertoire holds 200,000 to 300,000 clones, with around nine tenths as singletons. The CDR3 has 13 residues. V was trimmed by 7 bases and J by 4 bases, leaving 12 bases between them. This chain uses TRBV12-3 or TRBV12-4 with TRBJ2-3; D call uncertain. The sequencing input was peripheral blood. The source is a woman aged 60-70 years with COVID-19, enrolled during active disease. The CDR3 bases are TGTGCCAGCACCCACCCCCCAGCAGATACGCAGTATTTT. Protein sequence: CASTHPPADTQYF.